The next 21 T cell receptor beta chains were all read from a single sample in a study of blood T cell repertoires in COVID-19. Here immunoSEQ multiplex PCR was the method, and the copy in TCRdb shows in-frame clones only, minus some. The profile shows about 21,000 clones, 60% to 85% of them singletons. Sequencing used peripheral blood. These receptors came from a man aged 55 to 70 with active COVID-19.

The rearrangement joins TRBV28 to TRBJ1-2; maybe TRBD1 (5 bases). The CDR3 sequence is 14 residues long. With 7 bases removed from V and 4 bases from J, the gap between germline ends came to 16 bases. Per the germline V gene, CDR1 is MDHEN and CDR2 is SYDVKM. The CDR3 region is CASTRETALYGYTF. The CDR3, as DNA: TGTGCCAGCACCCGAGAGACAGCTCTCTATGGCTACACCTTC.

This chain joins TRBV27 and TRBJ2-3; a weak D match, TRBD2 (5 bases). The V gene lost 5 bases and the J gene lost 5 bases, with 14 bases spanning the gap. Germline values: CDR1 MNHEY, CDR2 SMNVEV (reference sequence). The CDR3 sequence is 14 residues long. The CDR3, as DNA: TGTGCCAGCAGTACCATTACTAGAGGAGATACGCAGTATTTT. Protein: CASSTITRGDTQYF.

V and J are TRBV19 and TRBJ1-2, with D uncertain. Trimming left V 9 bases short and J 0 bases short, with 14 bases between. This CDR3 is 14 amino acids long. Germline V gene sequence: CDR1 LNHDA, CDR2 SQIVND (reference sequence). The CDR3 DNA is TGTGCCAGAGAGAGGAGCCTGGCTAACTATGGCTACACCTTC. As protein: CARERSLANYGYTF.

The CDR3 region is CASSGPLSSYEQYF. The DNA for the CDR3 is TGTGCCAGCAGTGGTCCACTGAGCTCCTACGAGCAGTACTTC. The rearrangement joins TRBV2 to TRBJ2-7; D gene uncertain. The CDR3 contains 14 residues. CDR1 is SNHLY and CDR2 is FYNNEI in the germline V gene. Trimming left V 4 bases short and J 0 bases short, with 10 bases between. The full variable domain, completed using reference TRBV2 and TRBJ2-7, is EPEVTQTPSHQVTQMGQEVILRCVPISNHLYFYWYRQILGQKVEFLVSFYNNEISEKSEIFDDQFSVERPDGSNFTLKIRSTKLEDSAMYFCASSGPLSSYEQYFGPGTRLTVT.

Only one count was recorded for this clone. V gene TRBV19 combines with J gene TRBJ2-1, with 13 nucleotides matching TRBD2. This CDR3 has 16 residues. Germline V CDR1 and CDR2: LNHDA, SQIVND (reference sequence). The V gene end was trimmed by 5 bases and the J gene end by 8 bases; junction bases not matched to a gene: 9. DNA for the CDR3: TGTGCCAGTAGTGGACTAGCGGGAGTTGTTGTGGATGAGCAGTTCTTC. Encoded protein: CASSGLAGVVVDEQFF.

This rearrangement joins TRBV27 to TRBJ1-2, with D unclear. This CDR3 is built from 9 residues. Germline V gene data show CDR1 as MNHEY and CDR2 as SMNVEV (reference sequence). With 10 bases removed from V and 4 bases from J, the gap between germline ends came to 4 bases. For the CDR3, the DNA is TGTGCCATATTCTATGGCTACACCTTC. Its translation is CAIFYGYTF.

The chain uses TRBV5-1 and TRBJ2-1; 8 nucleotides agree with TRBD1. The length of the CDR3 is 16 residues. Germline CDR1 SGHRS, CDR2 YFSETQ. J gave up 4 bases and V 4 bases, and 10 bases lay outside the gene matches. In nucleotides, the CDR3 is TGCGCCAGCAGCCCCCGGGACAGGACCTTATACAATGAGCAGTTCTTC. Its protein is CASSPRDRTLYNEQFF.

The chain couples TRBV2 to TRBJ2-5; TRBD2 matches 8 bases. The CDR3 length is 15 residues. V shed 6 bases and J 5 bases; nucleotides not matched to a gene: 11. CDR1 SNHLY and CDR2 FYNNEI come from the germline V gene. The CDR3 region is CASRSSGTLGETQYF. As DNA, the CDR3 is TGTGCCAGCAGAAGTAGCGGGACCCTCGGGGAGACCCAGTACTTC.

The chain carries TRBV11-2 and TRBJ2-1; 11 positions match TRBD2. Trimming at V came to 2 bases and at J to 0 bases, leaving 9 bases not matched to a gene. This CDR3 has 19 amino acids. Germline loops: CDR1 SGHAT, CDR2 FQNNGV. The CDR3 bases are TGTGCCAGCAGCTTAACTGGGACTAGCGGTCTTAGCTCCTACAATGAGCAGTTCTTC. Protein product: CASSLTGTSGLSSYNEQFF. The complete variable domain, with remaining parts taken from reference TRBV11-2 and TRBJ2-1, reads EAGVAQSPRYKIIEKRQSVAFWCNPISGHATLYWYQQILGQGPKLLIQFQNNGVVDDSQLPKDRFSAERLKGVDSTLKIQPAKLEDSAVYLCASSLTGTSGLSSYNEQFFGPGTRLTVL.

The genes are TRBV11-2 and TRBJ2-5, with D tentatively TRBD2 (6 bases). The CDR3 runs to 15 residues. The germline gives CDR1 SGHAT, CDR2 FQNNGV. Trimming left V 4 bases short and J 5 bases short, with 17 bases between. The CDR3 region is CASSSAGRVEETQYF. DNA of the CDR3: TGTGCCAGCAGCTCGGCGGGAAGGGTGGAGGAGACCCAGTACTTC.

The V call is TRBV7-2, the J call TRBJ2-1, with TRBD2 as a possible D gene (6 bases). V was cut by 5 bases and J by 6 bases, with 17 bases left in between. Germline V CDR1 and CDR2: SGHTA, FQGNSA. The CDR3 spans 15 residues. CDR3 in amino acids: CASSPPPGSANEQFF. CDR3 DNA sequence: TGTGCCAGCAGCCCTCCCCCCGGGAGTGCCAATGAGCAGTTCTTC.

This clone was seen only once. The rearrangement links TRBV3-1 (or the pseudogene TRBV3-2) to TRBJ2-3; weak D call: TRBD2 (5 bases). The CDR3 covers 16 residues. Trimming took 2 bases from V and 0 from J, leaving 12 bases between them. The germline V gene encodes CDR1 LGHDT and CDR2 YNNKEL (reference sequence). In DNA, the CDR3 is TGTGCCAGCAGCCAACGGACGGGAACTAGCACAGATACGCAGTATTTT. Amino acids: CASSQRTGTSTDTQYF.

The chain is built from TRBV27 and TRBJ2-1, with 7 bases identical to TRBD2. The germline CDR1 and CDR2 sequences are MNHEY and SMNVEV (reference sequence). The CDR3 runs to 15 residues. V shed 8 bases, J shed 7 bases, and the junction held 14 bases outside the gene matches. DNA for the CDR3: TGTGCCAGCGGCGAGTTGCGGGAGCGAATGAATGAGCAGTTCTTC. Amino acids: CASGELRERMNEQFF.

This clone was seen only a few times. This rearrangement joins TRBV7-9 to TRBJ2-7, with D possibly TRBD2 on 5 matching bases. This CDR3 has 14 amino acids. V shed 6 bases and J shed 0 bases, with 12 bases lying between them. From germline, CDR1 is SEHNR and CDR2 FQNEAQ (reference sequence). The CDR3 sequence is CASRIASSSYEQYF. DNA for the CDR3: TGTGCCAGCAGGATAGCGTCGAGCTCCTACGAGCAGTACTTC.

DNA for the CDR3: TGTGCCAGCAGCTTTTCCCCTCGCGGACTTACAGATACGCAGTATTTT. Amino acids: CASSFSPRGLTDTQYF. The rearrangement uses TRBV7-3 and TRBJ2-3, with a weak D call TRBD2 (5 bases). V was shortened by 3 bases and J by 3 bases, with 16 bases between the two germline ends. The CDR3 has 16 amino acids. CDR1 and CDR2 from the germline V gene are SGHTA and FQGTGA.

V and J are TRBV28 and TRBJ1-1; unclear D gene. V was clipped by 3 bases and J by 2 bases, with 7 bases between them. CDR1 is MDHEN and CDR2 is SYDVKM in the germline V gene. This CDR3 spans 13 amino acids. The CDR3 DNA follows: TGTGCCAGCAGTTTCCCTCTCAACACTGAAGCTTTCTTT. Protein sequence: CASSFPLNTEAFF.

The V and J genes are TRBV7-9 and TRBJ2-1; the D gene is possibly TRBD2 (7 bases). Germline V lookup: CDR1 SEHNR, CDR2 FQNEAQ (reference sequence). V lost 7 bases and J lost 5, with 18 bases in between. The CDR3 is 15 amino acids. The CDR3 DNA sequence: TGTGCCAGCAACTTCCGGGGGGCGGAGAACAATGAGCAGTTCTTC. Protein product: CASNFRGAENNEQFF.

This rearrangement joins TRBV7-2 to TRBJ1-5; D perhaps matches TRBD1 (6 bases). Germline CDR1 and CDR2: SGHTA and FQGNSA. The CDR3 consists of 14 residues. Trimming left V 5 bases short and J 6 bases short, with 14 bases between. CDR3 sequence: CASSKQGSAQPQHF. Written as DNA, the CDR3 is TGTGCCAGCAGCAAACAGGGATCCGCTCAGCCCCAGCATTTT.

The CDR3 is CAWTISSGNTIYF. In nucleotides, the CDR3 is TGTGCCTGGACTATTTCGAGTGGAAACACCATATATTTT. J is TRBJ1-3 and V is TRBV30; D gene uncertain. Germline V lookup: CDR1 GTSNPN, CDR2 SVGIG (reference sequence). The CDR3 covers 13 residues. V was trimmed by 4 bases and J by 3 bases, leaving 10 bases between them.

The rearrangement uses TRBV5-1 and TRBJ1-1, with D tentatively TRBD1 (5 bases). This CDR3 has 17 residues. The germline V gene encodes CDR1 SGHRS and CDR2 YFSETQ. Trimming stripped 2 bases from V and 4 bases from J, with 21 bases between. CDR3 sequence: CASSFGGVIGRATEAFF. CDR3 nucleotides: TGCGCCAGCAGCTTTGGGGGGGTTATTGGAAGAGCCACTGAAGCTTTCTTT.

The gene calls are TRBV3-1 (or the pseudogene TRBV3-2) and TRBJ2-2, with TRBD2 matching 13 bases. Trimming cost V 4 bases and J 5 bases; bases outside gene matches: 7. This CDR3 comprises 17 residues. Germline loops: CDR1 LGHDT, CDR2 YNNKEL (reference sequence). The CDR3: CASSPSGLAGRTGELFF. CDR3 nucleotides: TGTGCCAGCAGCCCCTCGGGACTAGCGGGGAGGACCGGGGAGCTGTTTTTT.